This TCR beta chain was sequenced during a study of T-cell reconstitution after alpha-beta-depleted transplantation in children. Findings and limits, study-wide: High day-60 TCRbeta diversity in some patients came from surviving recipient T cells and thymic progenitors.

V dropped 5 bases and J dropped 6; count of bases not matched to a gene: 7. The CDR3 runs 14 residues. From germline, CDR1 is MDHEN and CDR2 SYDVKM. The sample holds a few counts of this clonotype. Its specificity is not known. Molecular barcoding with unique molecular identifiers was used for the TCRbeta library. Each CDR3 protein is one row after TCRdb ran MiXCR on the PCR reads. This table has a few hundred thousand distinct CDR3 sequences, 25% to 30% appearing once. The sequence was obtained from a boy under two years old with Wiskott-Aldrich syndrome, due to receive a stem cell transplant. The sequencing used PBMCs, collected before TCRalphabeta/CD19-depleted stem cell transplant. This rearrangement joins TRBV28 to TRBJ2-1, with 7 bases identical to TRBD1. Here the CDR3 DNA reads TGTGCCAGCAGTCAAGGGGGCGCAGGCAATGAGCAGTTCTTC. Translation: CASSQGGAGNEQFF.